These T cell receptor beta chains were read from a single sample in a study of cytomegalovirus exposure and HLA in healthy donors. Method: immunoSEQ multiplex PCR; TCRdb's copy keeps in-frame clones and lacks some. The sample lists about 96,000 clones, about four fifths occurring once. The sequenced material came from PBMCs. The origin of the receptors is a woman in her seventies in good health and CMV-seropositive. Each CDR3 is given with its conserved first and last residue. A D gene is named only where the DNA matches it firmly. The size field is filled for only some rows; it gives once, few, many or a size class.

>NA|14|TRBJ1-2|NA|TRBV4-1
CASPRTDHNYGYTF
TGCGCCAGCCCCAGGACAGACCATAACTATGGCTACACCTTC
>NA|18|TRBJ2-7|TRBD2|TRBV25-1
CASSEYMKGSGSNYEQYF
TGTGCCAGCAGTGAATATATGAAGGGCAGCGGGAGTAACTACGAGCAGTACTTC
>NA|15|TRBJ2-1|NA|TRBV6-6
CASSSVTRGVDEQFF
TGTGCCAGCAGCTCCGTTACTCGCGGGGTCGATGAGCAGTTCTTC
>few|16|TRBJ1-1|TRBD1|TRBV7-2
CASSQPRAGGGTEAFF
TGTGCCAGCAGCCAGCCTAGAGCAGGGGGAGGCACTGAAGCTTTCTTT
>NA|12|TRBJ2-1|NA|TRBV29-1
CSGGLANNEQFF
TGCAGCGGTGGACTCGCGAACAATGAGCAGTTCTTC
>few|17|TRBJ2-1|NA|TRBV19
CASSNSPDSLTYNEQFF
TGTGCCAGTAGTAACTCACCGGACTCACTAACCTACAATGAGCAGTTCTTC
>NA|14|TRBJ2-7|NA|TRBV7-6
CASSAARMDVEQYF
TGTGCCAGCAGCGCGGCTAGAATGGATGTGGAGCAGTACTTC
>few|17|TRBJ2-5|TRBD2|TRBV7-9
CASRTGLAANTRETQYF
TGTGCCAGCAGGACGGGACTAGCGGCAAATACCAGAGAGACCCAGTACTTC
>few|15|TRBJ2-1|TRBD1|TRBV7-6
CASSFTGTALGEQFF
TGTGCCAGCAGCTTCACCGGGACAGCGCTAGGGGAGCAGTTCTTC
>once|13|TRBJ2-1|TRBD2|TRBV28
CASLAGGPLKQFF
TGTGCCAGCTTAGCGGGAGGGCCATTGAAGCAGTTCTTC
>NA|13|TRBJ1-6|NA|TRBV30
CAWSPQDNSPLHF
TGTGCCTGGAGTCCCCAGGATAATTCACCCCTCCACTTT
>NA|16|TRBJ1-4|TRBD1|TRBV18
CASSPQPGQGSEKLFF
TGTGCCAGCTCACCACAGCCGGGACAGGGTAGTGAAAAACTGTTTTTT
>NA|15|TRBJ2-1|TRBD2|TRBV19
CASSILAGGVGEQFF
TGTGCCAGTAGTATTCTAGCGGGAGGAGTTGGGGAGCAGTTCTTC
>NA|13|TRBJ2-7|NA|TRBV19
CASSIEDSYEQYF
TGTGCCAGTAGTATAGAGGACAGCTACGAGCAGTACTTC
>NA|15|TRBJ2-3|NA|TRBV4-2
CASSQGRASTDTQYF
TGTGCCAGCAGCCAGGGCAGGGCTAGCACAGATACGCAGTATTTT
>NA|11|TRBJ2-7|NA|TRBV28
CASRQLREQYF
TGTGCCAGTCGACAGCTTCGCGAGCAGTACTTC
>NA|16|TRBJ1-3|NA|TRBV7-8
CASSFSDSSTGNTIYF
TGTGCCAGCAGCTTTTCGGACTCGAGCACAGGAAACACCATATATTTT
>NA|17|TRBJ2-3|TRBD1|TRBV15
CATSRPGQGIGTDTQYF
TGTGCCACCAGCAGGCCGGGACAGGGAATCGGTACAGATACGCAGTATTTT
>few|14|TRBJ1-4|NA|TRBV30
CAWNSVGAAEKLFF
TGTGCCTGGAATTCAGTAGGAGCGGCTGAAAAACTGTTTTTT
>NA|15|TRBJ1-2|TRBD1|TRBV10-3
CAIGGQGARNYGYTF
TGTGCCATCGGCGGGCAGGGGGCGCGCAACTATGGCTACACCTTC
>NA|19|TRBJ2-5|TRBD2|TRBV18
CASSPPRLAGEGPQETQYF
TGTGCCAGCTCACCCCCTCGGTTAGCGGGGGAGGGACCCCAAGAGACCCAGTACTTC
>NA|15|TRBJ2-3|TRBD2|TRBV9
CASSVGGLAGDTQYF
TGTGCCAGCAGCGTAGGGGGTCTAGCGGGAGATACGCAGTATTTT
>NA|16|TRBJ2-1|TRBD2|TRBV27
CASSGIGLATRHEQFF
TGTGCCAGCAGTGGAATCGGACTAGCGACGCGGCATGAGCAGTTCTTC
>NA|13|TRBJ1-4|NA|TRBV6-6
CASSPRGSEKLFF
TGTGCCAGCAGTCCGAGGGGGAGTGAAAAACTGTTTTTT
>NA|15|TRBJ2-7|TRBD2|TRBV6-5
CASSPGSGGAYEQYF
TGTGCCAGCAGCCCCGGCAGCGGGGGGGCCTACGAGCAGTACTTC
>NA|15|TRBJ1-6|TRBD1|TRBV28
CATTGAHSYNSPLHF
TGTGCCACAACAGGGGCTCACTCCTATAATTCACCCCTCCACTTT
>NA|17|TRBJ1-2|NA|TRBV21-1
CASGEQGSQLANYGYTF
TGTGCCAGCGGCGAACAGGGGTCCCAATTAGCTAACTATGGCTACACCTTC
>few|15|TRBJ2-1|NA|TRBV5-4
CASSPGGDRDNEQFF
TGTGCCAGCAGCCCCGGGGGGGACAGGGACAATGAGCAGTTCTTC
>NA|16|TRBJ2-2|NA|TRBV7-3
CASSSMAGGITGELFF
TGTGCCAGCAGCTCAATGGCAGGGGGGATCACCGGGGAGCTGTTTTTT
>NA|14|TRBJ1-1|NA|TRBV5-4
CASSSNPTNTEAFF
TGTGCCAGCAGCTCGAACCCTACCAACACTGAAGCTTTCTTT
>few|16|TRBJ2-1|TRBD1|TRBV27
CASSLWTGGDLDEQFF
TGTGCCAGCAGTTTATGGACAGGGGGCGATCTCGATGAGCAGTTCTTC
>few|14|TRBJ2-7|NA|TRBV7-9
CASSPVGPTYEQYF
TGTGCCAGCAGCCCCGTGGGGCCCACCTACGAGCAGTACTTC
>NA|12|TRBJ2-3|NA|TRBV7-9
CASGGKTDTQYF
TGTGCCAGCGGGGGGAAAACAGATACGCAGTATTTT
>NA|15|TRBJ2-7|TRBD2|TRBV6-5
CASSGTSASSYEQYF
TGTGCCAGCAGTGGGACTAGCGCTAGCTCCTACGAGCAGTACTTC
>NA|14|TRBJ1-2|NA|TRBV5-4
CASSLAMRGNGYTF
TGTGCCAGCAGCTTGGCCATGCGGGGCAATGGCTACACCTTC
>NA|15|TRBJ2-3|NA|TRBV7-6
CASSLSTGGPDTQYF
TGTGCCAGCAGCTTAAGTACGGGGGGCCCCGATACGCAGTATTTT
>NA|17|TRBJ2-3|TRBD2|TRBV5-1
CASSSSGSVRSTDTQYF
TGCGCCAGCAGCTCTAGCGGGAGCGTCCGCAGCACAGATACGCAGTATTTT
>NA|15|TRBJ2-1|TRBD2|TRBV27
CASTPPSGGYNEQFF
TGTGCCAGCACCCCGCCAAGCGGGGGTTACAATGAGCAGTTCTTC
>NA|16|TRBJ2-1|TRBD2|TRBV7-2
CASSLAVPAGGGEQFF
TGTGCCAGCAGCTTAGCAGTCCCAGCGGGAGGCGGTGAGCAGTTCTTC
>once|18|TRBJ2-3|TRBD2|TRBV12-5
CASGGLRAGRSVADTQYF
TGTGCTAGTGGTGGGTTGAGAGCGGGACGATCGGTGGCAGATACGCAGTATTTT
>NA|18|TRBJ2-7|NA|TRBV7-8
CASSLDTGREGPGYEQYF
TGTGCCAGCAGCTTAGATACAGGGAGGGAGGGTCCGGGTTACGAGCAGTACTTC
>few|11|TRBJ1-1|NA|TRBV6-5
CASSSQGEAFF
TGTGCCAGCAGTTCCCAGGGTGAAGCTTTCTTT
>NA|14|TRBJ1-4|NA|TRBV6-1
CASNSRGLGEKLFF
TGTGCCAGCAACTCGCGGGGGCTGGGGGAAAAACTGTTTTTT
>NA|13|TRBJ2-5|NA|TRBV11-2
CASSSGGEETQYF
TGTGCCAGCAGCTCCGGCGGGGAAGAGACCCAGTACTTC
>NA|15|TRBJ1-3|NA|TRBV7-9
CASSIQAFGGNTIYF
TGTGCCAGCAGCATACAGGCCTTCGGGGGAAACACCATATATTTT
>NA|15|TRBJ2-1|TRBD1|TRBV5-1
CASSLQGAGFNEQFF
TGCGCCAGCAGCTTACAGGGGGCGGGCTTCAATGAGCAGTTCTTC
>few|17|TRBJ1-1|NA|TRBV5-5
CASSSRQIVPMNTEAFF
TGTGCCAGCAGCTCCCGACAGATTGTTCCCATGAACACTGAAGCTTTCTTT
>few|15|TRBJ1-2|TRBD1|TRBV7-8
CASSLVGGSDYGYTF
TGTGCCAGCAGCTTAGTAGGGGGCTCTGACTATGGCTACACCTTC
>NA|13|TRBJ2-7|NA|TRBV7-2
CASSSSGTYEQYF
TGTGCCAGCAGCTCCTCCGGGACCTACGAGCAGTACTTC
>NA|12|TRBJ2-7|NA|TRBV28
CASSFQGYEQYF
TGTGCCAGCAGTTTTCAGGGATACGAGCAGTACTTC
>NA|15|TRBJ2-7|NA|TRBV19
CASSIAAGDSYEQYF
TGTGCCAGTAGTATAGCGGCAGGGGACTCCTACGAGCAGTACTTC
>NA|15|TRBJ1-4|NA|TRBV4-1
CASSHRRAPGEKLFF
TGCGCCAGCAGCCACCGGCGAGCCCCCGGGGAAAAACTGTTTTTT